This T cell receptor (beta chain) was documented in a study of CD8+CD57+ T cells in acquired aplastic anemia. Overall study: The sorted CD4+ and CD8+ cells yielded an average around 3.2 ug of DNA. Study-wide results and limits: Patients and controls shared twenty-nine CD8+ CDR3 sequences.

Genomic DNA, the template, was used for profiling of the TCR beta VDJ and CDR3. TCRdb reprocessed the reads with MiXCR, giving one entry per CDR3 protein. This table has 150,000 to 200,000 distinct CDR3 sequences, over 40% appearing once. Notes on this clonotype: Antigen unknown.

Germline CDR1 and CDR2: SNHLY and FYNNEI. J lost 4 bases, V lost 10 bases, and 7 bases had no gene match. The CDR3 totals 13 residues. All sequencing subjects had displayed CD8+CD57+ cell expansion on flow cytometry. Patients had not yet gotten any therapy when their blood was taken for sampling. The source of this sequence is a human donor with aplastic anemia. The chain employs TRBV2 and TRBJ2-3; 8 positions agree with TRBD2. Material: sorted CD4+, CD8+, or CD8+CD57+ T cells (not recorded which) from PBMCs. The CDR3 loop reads CATAGVSADTQYF. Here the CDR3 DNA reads TGTGCCACAGCGGGGGTCTCAGCAGATACGCAGTATTTT.